A single sample gave rise to the 10 T cell receptor beta chains below, sequenced in a study of OX40 agonist ivuxolimab in advanced cancers. TCRdb keeps only in-frame clones here, not all; method: immunoSEQ multiplex PCR. The table records 45,000 to 55,000 clones, 83% of them present only once. The starting material was CD4+ or CD8+ T cells sorted from blood, obtained in a trial of the OX40 agonist ivuxolimab. All receptors derive from an adult with an advanced solid tumor such as melanoma, head and neck, liver or kidney cancer.

This chain links TRBV7-9 with TRBJ1-2, with D tentatively TRBD1 (6 bases). CDR1 and CDR2 (germline): SEHNR, FQNEAQ (reference sequence). The V end lost 6 bases, the J end lost 3 bases, and 20 bases lay between the germline ends. This CDR3 region has 16 residues. CDR3 sequence (DNA): TGTGCCAGCAGACTAGGGGGGCCGATAGCGGACTATGGCTACACCTTC. This encodes CASRLGGPIADYGYTF.

The rearrangement joins TRBV18 to TRBJ1-1; D call uncertain. V shed 3 bases and J shed 2 bases, with 10 bases lying between them. The CDR3 is made up of 14 amino acids. Germline V gene lookup returns CDR1 KGHSH and CDR2 LQKENI. CDR3 amino acids: CASSPASSNTEAFF. The CDR3 nucleotides are TGTGCCAGCTCACCCGCCAGTTCAAACACTGAAGCTTTCTTT.

This chain connects TRBV9 to TRBJ1-2, with 9 bases matching TRBD1. J was trimmed by 7 bases and V by 4 bases; bases with no gene match: 8. Germline V gene lookup returns CDR1 SGDLS and CDR2 YYNGEE. CDR3 length: 14 residues. The CDR3 region is CASSKGTGIVGYTF. The CDR3, as DNA: TGTGCCAGCAGCAAGGGGACAGGGATAGTTGGCTACACCTTC.

The chain links TRBV7-9 to TRBJ1-1; D ambiguous. The CDR3 sequence is 13 residues long. Germline CDR1 and CDR2: SEHNR and FQNEAQ (reference sequence). Trimming removed 5 bases from V and 3 bases from J, with 10 bases in between. The chain's CDR3 is CASSPWVDTEAFF. Written as DNA, the CDR3 is TGTGCCAGCAGCCCTTGGGTGGACACTGAAGCTTTCTTT.

V gene TRBV4-2 combines with J gene TRBJ2-2; no definite D call. Germline lookup yields CDR1 LGHNA and CDR2 YNFKEQ. Trimming pared 0 bases from V and 6 bases from J, leaving 8 bases between. The CDR3 runs 14 residues. Written as DNA, the CDR3 is TGTGCCAGCAGCCAAGATCGACTTTCCGGGGAGCTGTTTTTT. Amino acid sequence: CASSQDRLSGELFF.

The J gene is TRBJ1-4, the V gene TRBV4-1; D perhaps matches TRBD1 (6 bases). There are 15 residues in the CDR3. Per germline, CDR1 MGHRA and CDR2 YSYEKL. V shed 2 bases and J shed 6 bases, with 13 bases lying between them. The CDR3 spells CASSQPTGGYEKLFF. For the CDR3, the DNA is TGCGCCAGCAGCCAACCGACAGGCGGCTATGAAAAACTGTTTTTT.

This clone was counted a single time. This chain connects TRBV6-6 to TRBJ1-5; D remains unclear. The V end was cut by 2 bases, the J end by 2 bases, with 7 bases between. Germline loops: CDR1 MNHNY, CDR2 SVGAGI (reference sequence). The CDR3 is 14 amino acids. The CDR3 DNA reads TGTGCCAGCAGTTACCCTGGGGGCAATCAGCCCCAGCATTTT. As protein: CASSYPGGNQPQHF.

The genes are TRBV13 and TRBJ2-4, with D perhaps matching TRBD2 (6 bases). Germline CDR1 and CDR2: PRHDT and FYEKMQ (reference sequence). CDR3 length: 16 amino acids. Trimming pared 3 bases from V and 4 bases from J, leaving 16 bases between. The CDR3 is CASSFSLRGIKNIQYF. The CDR3 nucleotides read TGTGCCAGCAGCTTCTCGCTCCGGGGGATAAAAAACATTCAGTACTTC.

This clone was recorded once. The J gene is TRBJ1-2, the V gene TRBV6-6, with TRBD1 matching 7 bases. This CDR3 contains 14 residues. Germline lookup yields CDR1 MNHNY and CDR2 SVGAGI (reference sequence). V lost 2 bases and J lost 4; bases outside the gene matches: 4. CDR3 amino acids: CASSYEAGGYGYTF. The CDR3 coding sequence is TGTGCCAGCAGTTACGAGGCAGGGGGCTATGGCTACACCTTC.

V gene TRBV6-5 combines with J gene TRBJ1-5; D may be TRBD1 (6 bases). The germline V gene encodes CDR1 MNHEY and CDR2 SVGAGI. The CDR3 has 14 amino acids. The V and J ends lost 8 bases and 7 bases respectively, with 18 bases between them. The CDR3, as DNA: TGTGCCAGCCGGCGGGGGGCGGCCTCCCAGCCCCAGCATTTT. Amino acids: CASRRGAASQPQHF.